The 23 T cell receptor beta chains in this list originate from one sample, sequenced in a study of PD-1 blockade in classical Hodgkin lymphoma. Generated by immunoSEQ multiplex PCR, the TCRdb table keeps only in-frame clones and is missing some. In the table there are 40,000 to 65,000 clones, about 89% of which are singletons. As to time point: cycle 4 day 1 (C4D1), after less than seven weeks of nivolumab. There was relapse after autologous stem cell transplantation in every patient, and there was variation in brentuximab vedotin exposure. Sequences were derived from peripheral blood mononuclear cells (PBMCs), sampled before the fourth cycle of nivolumab. The origin of the receptors is a human donor with classical Hodgkin lymphoma.

The chain has TRBV28 and TRBJ1-5; maybe TRBD1 (5 bases). In germline, CDR1 is MDHEN, CDR2 SYDVKM. V lost 11 bases and J lost 3, with 14 bases in between. CDR3 length: 13 residues. As DNA, the CDR3 is TGTGCCTCCTCCAGGGTGGTCAATCAGCCCCAGCATTTT. Its protein product is CASSRVVNQPQHF.

This chain links TRBV6-1 with TRBJ1-2; D possibly corresponds to TRBD1 (5 bases). The CDR3 length is 13 residues. Trimming cost V 5 bases and J 4 bases, with 11 bases left between them. The germline gives CDR1 MNHNS, CDR2 SASEGT. The CDR3 spells CASSSGYFYGYTF. CDR3 bases: TGTGCCAGCAGTTCAGGGTATTTCTATGGCTACACCTTC.

The CDR3 region has the DNA TGTGCCACCAGCAGAGAGGGACGGAGTCGCGCGAATAGCAATCAGCCCCAGCATTTT. Translating gives CATSREGRSRANSNQPQHF. The chain uses TRBV15 and TRBJ1-5, with D possibly TRBD1 on 5 matching bases. Germline values: CDR1 LNHNV, CDR2 YYDKDF (reference sequence). Trimming took off 0 bases at V and 0 bases at J, with 18 bases between the two ends. The CDR3 length is 19 residues.

The rearrangement links TRBV5-1 to TRBJ2-1, with 9 bases fitting TRBD2. The CDR3 loop spans 14 amino acids. V shed 0 bases, J shed 9 bases, and the junction held 4 bases outside the gene matches. Germline values: CDR1 SGHRS, CDR2 YFSETQ. This CDR3 reads CASSLVAGVGEQFF. Written as DNA, the CDR3 is TGCGCCAGCAGCTTGGTAGCGGGAGTCGGTGAGCAGTTCTTC. Full variable domain (rest looked up from reference TRBV5-1 and TRBJ2-1): KAGVTQTPRYLIKTRGQQVTLSCSPISGHRSVSWYQQTPGQGLQFLFEYFSETQRNKGNFPGRFSGRQFSNSRSEMNVSTLELGDSALYLCASSLVAGVGEQFFGPGTRLTVL.

The chain links TRBV18 to TRBJ2-7; 9 nucleotides line up with TRBD2. The ends lost 6 bases at V and 5 bases at J; junction bases unmatched: 11. CDR3 length: 15 residues. CDR1 KGHSH and CDR2 LQKENI come from the germline V gene. CDR3 sequence: CASSPPTSGRHEQYF. The CDR3 DNA reads as TGTGCCAGCTCGCCGCCGACTAGCGGTCGGCACGAGCAGTACTTC.

The chain recombines TRBV19 with TRBJ2-5, with 10 bases matching TRBD1. The CDR3 has 14 amino acids. CDR1 is LNHDA, CDR2 SQIVND, per germline (reference sequence). The trim removed 6 bases at V and 5 bases at J, leaving 6 bases unmatched. CDR3 sequence reads: CASRGQGLRETQYF. CDR3 coding DNA: TGTGCCAGTAGGGGACAGGGGTTAAGGGAGACCCAGTACTTC.

The J gene is TRBJ1-1, the V gene TRBV27, with 7 bases identical to TRBD1. CDR1 MNHEY and CDR2 SMNVEV come from the germline V gene (reference sequence). The CDR3 runs 14 residues. Trimming removed 6 bases from V and 2 bases from J; junction bases left unmatched: 6. CDR3 protein: CASRNRQGNTEAFF. Written as DNA, the CDR3 is TGTGCCAGCAGGAACAGACAGGGCAACACTGAAGCTTTCTTT.

The genes are TRBV7-8 and TRBJ2-1, with D uncertain. The V and J ends lost 1 base and 7 bases respectively, with 11 bases between them. CDR3 length: 14 residues. Germline values: CDR1 SGHVS, CDR2 FQNEAQ. The CDR3 loop is CASSLEAGRNEQFF. The CDR3 bases are TGTGCCAGCAGCTTAGAGGCCGGTAGGAATGAGCAGTTCTTC.

The rearrangement joins TRBV4-1 to TRBJ2-7; TRBD1 might be the D (6 bases). CDR1 is MGHRA and CDR2 is YSYEKL in the germline V gene. The CDR3 loop spans 15 amino acids. Deletions cut 0 bases from V and 4 bases from J, with 13 bases between. CDR3 protein: CASSQEDGRGYEQYF. CDR3 in DNA: TGCGCCAGCAGCCAAGAGGACGGCAGGGGATACGAGCAGTACTTC.

The genes are TRBV5-1 and TRBJ2-2; 8 nucleotides agree with TRBD2. CDR3 length: 14 residues. Trimming cost V 5 bases and J 1 base; bases outside gene matches: 1. In germline, CDR1 is SGHRS, CDR2 YFSETQ. The CDR3: CASRREGNTGELFF. The DNA of the CDR3 is TGCGCCAGCAGACGGGAGGGGAACACCGGGGAGCTGTTTTTT.

This chain uses TRBV4-1 with TRBJ2-1, with D possibly TRBD2 on 6 matching bases. Germline CDR1 reads MGHRA; CDR2 reads YSYEKL. V lost 4 bases to trimming and J lost 0 bases, with 10 bases between them. The CDR3 has 15 amino acids. In nucleotides, the CDR3 is TGCGCCAGCAGCCGGGACTTGAGCTCCTACAATGAGCAGTTCTTC. Its translation is CASSRDLSSYNEQFF.

The chain has TRBV14 and TRBJ2-3, with 9 bases identical to TRBD2. CDR1 is SGHDN, CDR2 FVKESK, per germline. The ends lost 1 base at V and 2 bases at J; junction bases unmatched: 10. The length of the CDR3 is 18 residues. CDR3 loop: CASSQAGSSGDLTDTQYF. CDR3 bases: TGTGCCAGCAGCCAAGCGGGGTCTAGCGGGGACCTCACAGATACGCAGTATTTT.

This rearrangement joins TRBV4-1 to TRBJ2-1, with D perhaps matching TRBD2 (6 bases). Trimming cost V 4 bases and J 2 bases, with 18 bases left between them. Germline V lookup: CDR1 MGHRA, CDR2 YSYEKL. CDR3 length: 17 residues. CDR3 in DNA: TGCGCCAGCAGCCGCGGAGGTCTAACGGGGGCCTACAATGAGCAGTTCTTC. Translated, it gives CASSRGGLTGAYNEQFF.

The V gene is TRBV4-1, the J gene TRBJ2-1, with 16 bases identical to TRBD2. The trim removed 3 bases at V and 5 bases at J, leaving 10 bases unmatched. The CDR3 length is 19 residues. Per germline, CDR1 MGHRA and CDR2 YSYEKL. The CDR3 sequence: CASSHPGLAGGPGHNEQFF. In nucleotides, the CDR3 is TGCGCCAGCAGCCACCCGGGACTAGCGGGGGGGCCGGGTCACAATGAGCAGTTCTTC.

This clone came up a few times. The rearrangement joins TRBV7-9 to TRBJ1-2; perhaps TRBD1 as D (5 bases). CDR3 length: 14 residues. Germline V gene sequence: CDR1 SEHNR, CDR2 FQNEAQ (reference sequence). The ends were cut back, 4 bases at V and 5 bases at J, with 14 bases in the middle. CDR3 in DNA: TGTGCCAGCAGCTCAGCGCTGACAGCATATGGCTACACCTTC. Translated, it gives CASSSALTAYGYTF.

The gene calls are TRBV7-2 and TRBJ2-2; D is possibly TRBD2 (6 bases). Trimming pared 11 bases from V and 4 bases from J, leaving 17 bases between. The CDR3 consists of 14 residues. Germline V gene sequence: CDR1 SGHTA, CDR2 FQGNSA. CDR3 sequence: CASLTGVATGELFF. The DNA of the CDR3 is TGTGCCTCCCTCACGGGAGTTGCCACCGGGGAGCTGTTTTTT. Full variable domain (rest looked up from reference TRBV7-2 and TRBJ2-2): GAGVSQSPSNKVTEKGKDVELRCDPISGHTALYWYRQSLGQGLEFLIYFQGNSAPDKSGLPSDRFSAERTGGSVSTLTIQRTQQEDSAVYLCASLTGVATGELFFGEGSRLTVL.

The rearrangement links TRBV28 to TRBJ1-5; D possibly corresponds to TRBD1 (5 bases). V shed 4 bases and J shed 9 bases, with 13 bases lying between them. Germline V CDR1 and CDR2: MDHEN, SYDVKM. The CDR3 runs 13 residues. CDR3 loop: CASSYNRRGPQHF. The CDR3 DNA reads TGTGCCAGCAGTTACAACAGAAGGGGGCCCCAGCATTTT.

The chain recombines TRBV27 with TRBJ2-3, with D tentatively TRBD2 (6 bases). CDR3 length: 14 residues. The germline V gene encodes CDR1 MNHEY and CDR2 SMNVEV (reference sequence). Trimming shortened V by 5 bases and J by 0 bases, and 9 bases separated the two germline ends. In DNA, the CDR3 is TGTGCCAGCAGTCCCAGCGGGAGCACAGATACGCAGTATTTT. Translating gives CASSPSGSTDTQYF.

The genes are TRBV4-3 and TRBJ2-4; D may be TRBD2 (6 bases). Germline CDR1 reads LGHNA; CDR2 reads YSLEER. V was trimmed by 0 bases and J by 0 bases, leaving 21 bases between them. The CDR3 length is 20 residues. Here the CDR3 DNA reads TGCGCCAGCAGCCAAGATCTAACCCAGGGAGGAAGACTAGCCAAAAACATTCAGTACTTC. Translating gives CASSQDLTQGGRLAKNIQYF.

The chain employs TRBV27 and TRBJ2-6; D not resolved. This CDR3 has 16 residues. Germline CDR1 is MNHEY and CDR2 is SMNVEV (reference sequence). Trimming left V 2 bases short and J 0 bases short, with 8 bases between. CDR3 in amino acids: CASSLRVSSGANVLTF. CDR3 bases: TGTGCCAGCAGTTTAAGGGTCAGCTCTGGGGCCAACGTCCTGACTTTC.

The V gene is TRBV15, the J gene TRBJ1-5, with D hard to call. The CDR3 runs to 15 residues. Looked up from germline, CDR1 is LNHNV and CDR2 is YYDKDF (reference sequence). Trimming shortened V by 0 bases and J by 4 bases, and 10 bases separated the two germline ends. The CDR3 DNA sequence: TGTGCCACCAGCAGAGATCTAGGGCCAAATCAGCCCCAGCATTTT. As protein: CATSRDLGPNQPQHF.

V and J are TRBV25-1 and TRBJ2-5; D gene uncertain. V lost 5 bases and J 4 bases, leaving 2 bases between the germline ends. CDR3 size: 10 residues. The germline V gene has CDR1 MGHDK and CDR2 SYGVNS. CDR3 nucleotides: TGTGCCAGCAGTCGAGAGACCCAGTACTTC. Amino acid sequence: CASSRETQYF.

The rearrangement links TRBV19 to TRBJ2-7, with 7 bases aligning to TRBD1. The CDR3 covers 13 residues. V lost 10 bases, J lost 2 bases, and 8 bases stayed unmatched. Per the germline V gene, CDR1 is LNHDA and CDR2 is SQIVND (reference sequence). As DNA, the CDR3 is TGTGCCACCCCGCCCGGACAGGCCTACGAGCAGTACTTC. It translates to CATPPGQAYEQYF.